This TCR beta chain was observed in a study of blood T cell repertoires in COVID-19. The CDR3 runs 14 residues. Germline CDR1 and CDR2: GTSNPN and SVGIG (reference sequence). Between the trimmed V and J ends, which lost 3 bases and 5 bases, there was a span of 11 bases. Which cohort a participant joined came from the clinical history participants gave. This table comes from immunoSEQ multiplex PCR, and its TCRdb copy is limited to in-frame clones, with some not included. In the table there are about 200,000 clones, around 86% of which are singletons. The sample consisted of PBMCs or T cells enriched from blood (not recorded which). The chain combines TRBV30 with TRBJ1-6; D might be TRBD1 (5 bases). The receptor's source is a man between 35 and 55 years old with acute COVID-19. The CDR3 coding sequence is TGTGCCTGGAGCCAGGGCCCCCATAATTCACCCCTCCACTTT. Its translation is CAWSQGPHNSPLHF.